This T cell receptor beta chain is from a study of beta chain features in type 1 diabetes. The wider study: Cell yields, age and gender were similar between patients and healthy donors. Overall study results and limits: Type 1 diabetes patients showed fewer insertions and more deletions at VDJ junctions. Still unanswered here is whether HLA type influences TCRB rearrangement.

CDR3 size: 14 residues. Trimming removed 0 bases from V and 4 bases from J, with 8 bases in between. The germline V gene encodes CDR1 SGHDT and CDR2 YYEEEE. Of the isolated RNA, all was reverse transcribed, and so the sequenced material was expressed TCRB transcripts. Clones were sequenced by immunoSEQ multiplex PCR, and TCRdb holds only the in-frame ones, with some missing. The data contain some 150,000 clones, about 44% of them singletons. Via CD45RO/CCR7/CD25/CD127/CD95/CD27, cells of the CD4+ naive, central memory, regulatory and stem cell-like memory subsets were sorted. On this clone itself: What it binds is unknown.

Sample: Tregs from blood. The V and J genes are TRBV5-6 and TRBJ1-5; D is ambiguous. This receptor was identified in a man in his late teens or twenties in good health. CDR3 residues: CASSLGTLNQPQHF. The DNA of the CDR3 is TGTGCCAGCAGCTTGGGTACTCTTAATCAGCCCCAGCATTTT.